These 24 T cell receptor beta chains originate from one sample sequenced in a study of CD8 T cells in Susac syndrome. RNA totalling about 0.45 to 1 ug underwent reverse transcription with random hexamers. MiXCR was run by TCRdb on the immunoSEQ multiplex PCR reads, yielding one entry per CDR3 protein. The table lists 200,000 to 250,000 distinct CDR3 sequences, 94% of them singletons. The sequenced material came from CD4+ T cells from PBMCs. The receptors derive from a human donor with Susac syndrome.

The gene calls are TRBV29-1 and TRBJ2-1, with 7 bases lining up with TRBD1. The germline V gene encodes CDR1 SQVTM and CDR2 ANQGSEA. V lost 3 bases, J lost 7 bases, and 9 bases stayed unmatched. The CDR3 covers 14 residues. The CDR3 here is CSVDGRGYVNEQFF. As DNA, the CDR3 is TGCAGCGTTGACGGCAGGGGGTACGTGAATGAGCAGTTCTTC.

This clonotype was counted once. The rearrangement links TRBV6-6 to TRBJ1-2, with D tentatively TRBD1 (5 bases). The germline V gene has CDR1 MNHNY and CDR2 SVGAGI (reference sequence). The CDR3 length is 12 residues. Trimming left V 6 bases short and J 8 bases short, with 13 bases between. CDR3 bases: TGTGCCAGCAGGAGGGGCGAGGGAGGCTACACCTTC. Protein sequence: CASRRGEGGYTF.

The gene calls are TRBV12-3 or TRBV12-4 and TRBJ2-1; D is ambiguous. The V end was cut by 2 bases, the J end by 0 bases, with 14 bases between. This CDR3 comprises 17 residues. CDR3: CASSLNSIPSSYNEQFF. DNA for the CDR3: TGTGCCAGCAGTTTAAATAGTATCCCTAGCTCCTACAATGAGCAGTTCTTC.

The J gene is TRBJ1-1, the V gene TRBV7-3; D gene unclear. Trimming removed 4 bases at V and 11 bases at J, with 11 bases between. Germline V gene data show CDR1 as SGHTA and CDR2 as FQGTGA. The CDR3 has 11 amino acids. Here the CDR3 reads CASSSGGMAFF. CDR3 coding DNA: TGTGCCAGCAGCTCCGGTGGGATGGCTTTCTTT.

The chain joins TRBV7-2 to TRBJ2-1, with 7 bases matching TRBD1. Unmatched junction bases numbered 7, after V lost 5 bases and J lost 0 bases. Germline V gene lookup returns CDR1 SGHTA and CDR2 FQGNSA. The CDR3 contains 16 residues. CDR3 loop: CASSRLDRSSYNEQFF. The CDR3 DNA reads as TGTGCCAGCAGCCGCCTGGACAGGAGCTCCTACAATGAGCAGTTCTTC.

CDR3 bases: TGTGCCAGCGGGGGACAGGGAGGACCAGATACGCAGTATTTT. Translated: CASGGQGGPDTQYF. This chain joins TRBV25-1 and TRBJ2-3; 9 bases line up with TRBD1. CDR1 MGHDK and CDR2 SYGVNS come from the germline V gene. The junction had 7 bases not matched to a gene; V was cut back by 8 bases and J by 4 bases. The CDR3 extends over 14 amino acids. Full variable domain (remainder filled in from reference TRBV25-1 and TRBJ2-3): EADIYQTPRYLVIGTGKKITLECSQTMGHDKMYWYQQDPGMELHLIHYSYGVNSTEKGDLSSESTVSRIRTEHFPLTLESARPSHTSQYLCASGGQGGPDTQYFGPGTRLTVL.

The table lists this clonotype with a few counts. V and J are TRBV19 and TRBJ1-1, with 7 bases matching TRBD1. Germline V gives CDR1 LNHDA, CDR2 SQIVND (reference sequence). The CDR3 runs to 14 residues. Unmatched junction bases numbered 2, after V lost 3 bases and J lost 1 base. This CDR3 is CASSIRDRNTEAFF. CDR3 nucleotides: TGTGCCAGTAGTATCAGGGACAGGAACACTGAAGCTTTCTTT.

This clonotype was counted a single time. The CDR3 nucleotides read TGTGCCAGCAGCGATAGATCACAGCTCCAAGGGAACACCATATATTTT. Translated: CASSDRSQLQGNTIYF. The V gene is TRBV9, the J gene TRBJ1-3; D not resolved. CDR1 and CDR2 (germline): SGDLS, YYNGEE. With 3 bases removed from V and 7 bases from J, the gap between germline ends came to 20 bases. CDR3 length equals 16 residues. Complete variable domain (other parts from reference TRBV9 and TRBJ1-3): DSGVTQTPKHLITATGQRVTLRCSPRSGDLSVYWYQQSLDQGLQFLIQYYNGEERAKGNILERFSAQQFPDLHSELNLSSLELGDSALYFCASSDRSQLQGNTIYFGEGSWLTVV.

The chain has TRBV2 and TRBJ1-2; 8 bases are shared with TRBD1. J gave up 6 bases and V 7 bases, and 7 bases lay outside the gene matches. The CDR3 runs 13 residues. The germline V gene has CDR1 SNHLY and CDR2 FYNNEI. CDR3 protein: CASKARTGNGYTF. DNA for the CDR3: TGTGCCAGCAAGGCTCGGACAGGGAATGGCTACACCTTC.

This sequence joins TRBV7-6 and TRBJ2-3; D gene uncertain. This CDR3 contains 15 residues. Trimming took 4 bases from V and 3 from J, leaving 14 bases between them. The V gene's germline CDR1 is SGHVS and CDR2 FNYEAQ. The CDR3 reads CASSSGTRETDTQYF. The DNA for the CDR3 is TGTGCCAGCAGCTCCGGTACCAGAGAAACAGATACGCAGTATTTT.

CDR3 DNA sequence: TGTGCCTGGGGGACGGACGGGTTGAACACTGAAGCTTTCTTT. Amino acids: CAWGTDGLNTEAFF. The V and J genes are TRBV30 and TRBJ1-1, with D possibly being TRBD1 (5 bases). The CDR3 covers 14 residues. CDR1 GTSNPN and CDR2 SVGIG come from the germline V gene (reference sequence). V dropped 5 bases and J dropped 0 bases, with 13 bases sitting between them.

The chain employs TRBV3-1 and TRBJ2-7, with no clear D. CDR3 length: 15 amino acids. Germline V gene sequence: CDR1 LGHDT, CDR2 YNNKEL (reference sequence). V dropped 3 bases and J dropped 6 bases, with 18 bases sitting between them. CDR3 residues: CASSHFRAIHLEQYF. As DNA, the CDR3 is TGTGCCAGCAGCCATTTCCGGGCAATTCACCTCGAGCAGTACTTC.

The J gene is TRBJ2-7, the V gene TRBV7-2; D possibly uses TRBD1 or TRBD2 (5 bases each). Trimming shortened V by 5 bases and J by 0 bases, and 11 bases separated the two germline ends. Germline values: CDR1 SGHTA, CDR2 FQGNSA. The CDR3 loop spans 14 amino acids. The CDR3 protein is CASSPGTFSYEQYF. CDR3 nucleotide sequence: TGTGCCAGCAGCCCCGGGACGTTCTCCTACGAGCAGTACTTC.

This chain uses TRBV6-1 with TRBJ1-5; 8 nucleotides align to TRBD1. CDR3 size: 16 residues. Germline V gene data show CDR1 as MNHNS and CDR2 as SASEGT. The J segment lost 0 bases and the V segment lost 6 bases, leaving 7 bases of the junction unmatched. CDR3 sequence (DNA): TGTGCCAGCAGGAAGGACAGGGAACATAGCAATCAGCCCCAGCATTTT. As protein: CASRKDREHSNQPQHF.

The chain employs TRBV2 and TRBJ1-4; 7 positions agree with TRBD1. The germline V gene encodes CDR1 SNHLY and CDR2 FYNNEI. The CDR3 length is 15 residues. The V segment lost 4 bases and the J segment 3 bases; nucleotides outside the gene matches: 5. CDR3 nucleotides: TGTGCCAGCAGTGCGGGGGACAGAGCTAATGAAAAACTGTTTTTT. Its translation: CASSAGDRANEKLFF.

This clonotype was recorded a few times. CDR3 sequence (DNA): TGCGCCAGCAGCCCCAGACAGGGGGCTGGCTACACCTTC. This codes for CASSPRQGAGYTF. The chain uses TRBV4-3 and TRBJ1-2; 10 bases align to TRBD1. Trimming cost V 4 bases and J 7 bases; bases outside gene matches: 3. The CDR3 loop spans 13 amino acids. Germline lookup yields CDR1 LGHNA and CDR2 YSLEER.

V is TRBV20-1 and J is TRBJ2-3; D may be TRBD2 (5 bases). CDR3 size: 16 residues. V was trimmed by 6 bases and J by 0 bases, leaving 19 bases between them. From germline, CDR1 is DFQATT and CDR2 SNEGSKA (reference sequence). In DNA form, the CDR3 reads TGCAGTGCCCTTAGCGAGGCTACCGCTAGCACAGATACGCAGTATTTT. Its translation: CSALSEATASTDTQYF.

This clonotype was seen only a few times. V gene TRBV12-3 or TRBV12-4 combines with J gene TRBJ1-1, with a possible D match to TRBD1 (5 bases). This CDR3 spans 14 amino acids. Trimming stripped 4 bases from V and 1 base from J, with 10 bases between. The CDR3 is CASSSYTGNTEAFF. DNA for the CDR3: TGTGCCAGCAGTTCATACACAGGGAACACTGAAGCTTTCTTT.

This chain uses TRBV5-4 with TRBJ2-3; D perhaps matches TRBD2 (5 bases). The V gene lost 4 bases and the J gene lost 6 bases, with 15 bases spanning the gap. Germline CDR1 SGHNT, CDR2 YYREEE (reference sequence). This CDR3 has 14 residues. The CDR3 is CASSAGEGLDTQYF. CDR3 sequence (DNA): TGTGCCAGCAGCGCCGGGGAAGGGTTGGATACGCAGTATTTT.

This chain connects TRBV28 to TRBJ2-7; weak D call: TRBD1 (7 bases). The CDR3 runs to 16 residues. Per germline, CDR1 MDHEN and CDR2 SYDVKM. V gave up 4 bases and J gave up 5 bases, with 21 bases separating them. CDR3 region: CASSSGGIGGHDEQYF. In nucleotides, the CDR3 is TGTGCCAGCAGTTCAGGGGGTATCGGGGGCCACGACGAGCAGTACTTC.

The chain is built from TRBV5-6 and TRBJ2-2; D is unresolved. The V end lost 2 bases, the J end lost 1 base, and 3 bases lay between the germline ends. This CDR3 is built from 13 residues. Per the germline V gene, CDR1 is SGHDT and CDR2 is YYEEEE. CDR3 DNA: TGTGCCAGCAGCTTTCAGAACACCGGGGAGCTGTTTTTT. Translating it yields CASSFQNTGELFF.

The chain has TRBV5-4 and TRBJ1-1; D uncertain. The CDR3 length is 14 residues. V dropped 0 bases and J dropped 3 bases, with 9 bases sitting between them. Germline V CDR1 and CDR2: SGHNT, YYREEE (reference sequence). CDR3 protein: CASSLGFLDTEAFF. The CDR3 region has the DNA TGTGCCAGCAGCTTGGGGTTCTTGGACACTGAAGCTTTCTTT.

J is TRBJ2-5 and V is TRBV2; D is possibly TRBD1 (6 bases). The CDR3 is 15 amino acids. With 10 bases removed from V and 2 bases from J, the gap between germline ends came to 20 bases. Per the germline V gene, CDR1 is SNHLY and CDR2 is FYNNEI. CDR3 sequence: CAILTPDSRQETQYF. In DNA, the CDR3 is TGTGCCATCCTGACCCCGGACAGTCGGCAAGAGACCCAGTACTTC.

A remark on this clonotype: A read error may produce the germline difference seen at one junction end. The gene calls are TRBV7-2 and TRBJ2-1, with TRBD2 matching 12 bases. CDR1 is SGHTA, CDR2 FQGNSA, per germline. The CDR3 is 12 amino acids. For the CDR3, the DNA is TGTGCCAGCAGCCTAGCGGGGGGGCCCTCGTTCTTC. It yields the protein CASSLAGGPSFF.